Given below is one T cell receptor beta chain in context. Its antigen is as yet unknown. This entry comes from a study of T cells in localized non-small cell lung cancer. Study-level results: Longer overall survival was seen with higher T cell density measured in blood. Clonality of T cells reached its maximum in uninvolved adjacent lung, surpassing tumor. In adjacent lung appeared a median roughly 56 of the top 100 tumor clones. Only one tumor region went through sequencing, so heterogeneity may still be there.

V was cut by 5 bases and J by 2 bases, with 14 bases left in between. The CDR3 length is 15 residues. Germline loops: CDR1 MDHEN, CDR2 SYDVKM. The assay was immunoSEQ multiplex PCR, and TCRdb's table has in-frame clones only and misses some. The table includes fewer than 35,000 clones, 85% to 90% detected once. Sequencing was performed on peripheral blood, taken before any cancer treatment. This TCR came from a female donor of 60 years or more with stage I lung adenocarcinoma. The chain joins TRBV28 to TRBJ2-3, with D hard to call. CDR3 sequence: CASSPHSRPTDTQYF. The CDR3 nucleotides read TGTGCCAGCAGTCCCCACAGTAGGCCCACAGATACGCAGTATTTT.